This record covers a single T cell receptor beta chain. This clonotype was recorded once. Its antigen remains undetermined. Base qualities were left out, and no much larger clone turns up one base away. A lone read is weak support. The data are from a study of T cells of healthy individuals (dated by TCRdb to the late 2010s). The CDR3 measures 16 amino acids from cysteine to phenylalanine. Only the CDR3 DNA is retained, 48 bases long and in frame from the first base. For this chain, trimming is 4 bases at the V end and 5 bases at the J end, and the number of junction bases without a gene match is 4. The germline V gene gives CDR1 as SGHTA and CDR2 as FQGNSA. Preparation of the library involved 5' RACE. This sample was sequenced with an Illumina MiSeq. In TCRdb, the public reads were trimmed at Q25 with fastp and aligned with MiXCR, with productive beta chains retained. A single entry per CDR3 protein holds the most common genes and DNA from its merged rows. In this sample the table shows about 96,000 distinct CDR3 sequences, approximately 18% of which occur a single time. The ten largest clones capture more than 5.5% of the sample.

This TCR was sampled from a human donor in good health. The V and J segments used are TRBV7-2 and TRBJ2-2; 13 nucleotides in the junction match TRBD2. The CDR3 has the sequence CASSWTSGRSTGELFF. The nucleotide sequence reads as follows: TGTGCCAGCAGCTGGACTAGCGGGAGAAGTACCGGGGAGCTGTTTTTT.